A single sample is the source of the 17 T cell receptor beta chains below, sequenced in a study of blood T cell repertoires in COVID-19. TCRdb's table, derived via immunoSEQ multiplex PCR, lists solely in-frame clones and lacks some. The sample shows about 280,000 clones, 89% of them seen only once. Source material: peripheral blood. The receptor set was obtained from a man aged 50 or older with acute or convalescent COVID-19.

The chain links TRBV2 to TRBJ1-2; D is uncertain. Germline CDR1 reads SNHLY; CDR2 reads FYNNEI. Trimming took 6 bases from V and 10 from J, leaving 12 bases between them. CDR3 size: 11 residues. The CDR3 reads CASRPDGAYTF. CDR3 nucleotides: TGTGCCAGCAGACCTGATGGAGCCTACACCTTC.

Concerning this clone itself: Other DNA sequences in the same sample also yield this CDR3. The chain couples TRBV3-1 (or the pseudogene TRBV3-2) to TRBJ2-7, with D unresolved. CDR3 size: 13 residues. V was clipped by 0 bases and J by 4 bases, with 7 bases between them. CDR1 is LGHDT, CDR2 YNNKEL, per germline (reference sequence). The CDR3: CASSQDPRYEQYF. The CDR3 region has the DNA TGTGCCAGCAGCCAAGATCCGAGGTACGAGCAGTACTTC.

This clone showed up just a few times. CDR3 in amino acids: CASHRAQNYGYTF. CDR3 DNA: TGTGCCAGCCACAGGGCCCAGAACTATGGCTACACCTTC. V is TRBV21-1 and J is TRBJ1-2; the D call of TRBD1 is as the table states it, not checked on the DNA. TRBV21-1 is a listed pseudogene. The CDR3 sequence is 13 residues long.

This chain connects TRBV4-1 to TRBJ2-1; a weak D match, TRBD1 (5 bases). The CDR3 has 16 amino acids. Germline V gives CDR1 MGHRA, CDR2 YSYEKL. Between the trimmed V and J ends, which lost 4 bases and 0 bases, there was a span of 13 bases. The CDR3 DNA is TGCGCCAGCAGCCGCGGCAGGGATACCTCCTACAATGAGCAGTTCTTC. Its protein is CASSRGRDTSYNEQFF.

J is TRBJ2-7 and V is TRBV21-1; no check of the table's D call, TRBD2, against the DNA was made. TRBV21-1 is noted as a pseudogene. The CDR3 consists of 18 residues. DNA for the CDR3: TGTGCCAGCAGCAAAAAAAGCGGCTCTCCAATGAGCACCTACGAGCAGTACTTC. Translating it yields CASSKKSGSPMSTYEQYF.

The chain recombines TRBV27 with TRBJ2-1; a weak D match, TRBD2 (5 bases). Trimming removed 4 bases from V and 2 bases from J, with 18 bases in between. The CDR3 length is 17 residues. Per germline, CDR1 MNHEY and CDR2 SMNVEV (reference sequence). In nucleotides, the CDR3 is TGTGCCAGCAGTTCCACTGTTCCTAGCACCGCCTACAATGAGCAGTTCTTC. This encodes CASSSTVPSTAYNEQFF.

J is TRBJ1-5 and V is TRBV7-3; the D gene is possibly TRBD1 (6 bases). The V gene's germline CDR1 is SGHTA and CDR2 FQGTGA. The CDR3 consists of 15 residues. Trimming left V 5 bases short and J 3 bases short, with 14 bases between. CDR3: CASSPPGTTNQPQHF. CDR3 nucleotides: TGTGCCAGCAGCCCCCCCGGGACAACCAATCAGCCCCAGCATTTT.

The chain has TRBV7-9 and TRBJ2-7, with TRBD1 matching 12 bases. Trimming took 6 bases from V and 6 from J; bases not matched to a gene: 6. Germline V gene sequence: CDR1 SEHNR, CDR2 FQNEAQ (reference sequence). The CDR3 spans 14 residues. The CDR3 loop is CASSSGQGAVEQYF. CDR3 DNA sequence: TGTGCCAGCAGTTCGGGACAGGGGGCTGTCGAGCAGTACTTC.

This chain links TRBV15 with TRBJ1-3, with a tentative D call TRBD1 (5 bases). Trimming took 0 bases from V and 4 from J, leaving 16 bases between them. The CDR3 totals 17 residues. Germline CDR1 is LNHNV and CDR2 is YYDKDF (reference sequence). CDR3 DNA: TGTGCCACCAGCAGAGATCTGGGAAGGGGTTCGGGAAACACCATATATTTT. Translation: CATSRDLGRGSGNTIYF.

The V gene is TRBV5-6, the J gene TRBJ1-1; D might be TRBD1 (5 bases). The CDR3 has 14 amino acids. Germline loops: CDR1 SGHDT, CDR2 YYEEEE. Trimming took off 0 bases at V and 2 bases at J, with 8 bases between the two ends. This CDR3 reads CASSLGGANTEAFF. DNA for the CDR3: TGTGCCAGCAGCTTGGGTGGGGCAAACACTGAAGCTTTCTTT. The full variable domain, its missing parts supplied by reference TRBV5-6 and TRBJ1-1, is DAGVTQSPTHLIKTRGQQVTLRCSPKSGHDTVSWYQQALGQGPQFIFQYYEEEERQRGNFPDRFSGHQFPNYSSELNVNALLLGDSALYLCASSLGGANTEAFFGQGTRLTVV.

V and J are TRBV5-5 and TRBJ2-1, with TRBD1 matching over 7 bases. The CDR3 contains 15 residues. V gave up 6 bases and J gave up 2 bases; unmatched junction bases: 8. Germline CDR1 is SGHKS and CDR2 is YYEKEE (reference sequence). The CDR3 reads CASTSRDRTYNEQFF. The CDR3 bases are TGTGCCAGCACCAGCCGGGACAGAACCTACAATGAGCAGTTCTTC.

Only a few counts were recorded for this clone. J is TRBJ2-5 and V is TRBV2; 10 bases fit TRBD2. This CDR3 has 15 residues. Germline lookup yields CDR1 SNHLY and CDR2 FYNNEI. The trim removed 5 bases at V and 2 bases at J, leaving 5 bases unmatched. The chain's CDR3 is CASSLQRGGQETQYF. The CDR3 DNA follows: TGTGCCAGCAGTTTACAGCGGGGGGGGCAAGAGACCCAGTACTTC.

The table lists this clone with a count of one. This rearrangement joins TRBV5-1 to TRBJ2-7; 7 bases line up with TRBD2. Germline values: CDR1 SGHRS, CDR2 YFSETQ. The ends lost 4 bases at V and 2 bases at J; junction bases unmatched: 12. CDR3 length: 16 residues. CDR3 protein: CASSPQVGGLTYEQYF. The CDR3 nucleotides are TGCGCCAGCAGCCCCCAAGTTGGGGGACTAACCTACGAGCAGTACTTC.

Regarding this clone: Different DNA sequences within this sample yield the same CDR3. The chain carries TRBV18 and TRBJ2-2; a weak D match, TRBD2 (7 bases). Germline CDR1 KGHSH, CDR2 LQKENI. This CDR3 is built from 15 residues. Trimming left V 8 bases short and J 0 bases short, with 13 bases between. The CDR3 protein is CASPRGGSNTGELFF. The CDR3 DNA reads TGTGCCAGCCCGAGGGGGGGCTCGAACACCGGGGAGCTGTTTTTT.

CDR3 region: CASSQDWRGEEETQYF. In DNA form, the CDR3 reads TGCGCCAGCAGCCAAGATTGGCGGGGGGAAGAAGAGACCCAGTACTTC. The chain is built from TRBV4-1 and TRBJ2-5; 8 nucleotides align to TRBD2. Looked up from germline, CDR1 is MGHRA and CDR2 is YSYEKL. The CDR3 spans 16 residues. V gave up 0 bases and J gave up 3 bases; unmatched junction bases: 6.

Concerning this clone: Germline and junction disagree at one end, which may indicate a read error. The chain employs TRBV7-7 and TRBJ2-2, with TRBD1 identical over 9 bases. The CDR3 has 16 residues. In germline, CDR1 is SSHAT, CDR2 FNYEAQ (reference sequence). The CDR3 here is CASSYGTGTSGGELFF. CDR3 coding DNA: TGTGCTAGCAGCTATGGGACAGGGACCTCCGGGGGGGAGCTGTTTTTT.

The chain carries TRBV7-9 and TRBJ2-7, with D possibly matching TRBD1 (5 bases). This CDR3 has 15 residues. Germline V gene lookup returns CDR1 SEHNR and CDR2 FQNEAQ (reference sequence). V was trimmed by 1 base and J by 6 bases, leaving 16 bases between them. CDR3 residues: CASSLEGLGVAEQYF. The CDR3 DNA sequence: TGTGCCAGCAGCTTAGAAGGTTTAGGGGTGGCCGAGCAGTACTTC.